This T cell receptor beta chain stems from a study of T-cell memory formation after mild COVID-19. Study results and limitations: Clones that contracted from day 15 to 85 were balanced CD4/CD8, while later expanders leaned CD4+.

V was clipped by 10 bases and J by 7 bases, with 13 bases between them. The CDR3 length is 12 residues. CDR1 and CDR2 from the germline V gene are SNHLY and FYNNEI. In the case of this clonotype: Its specificity is unknown.

TCRdb re-analysed the 5' RACE reads in MiXCR, keeping a single row per CDR3 protein. The table has 450,000 to 650,000 distinct CDR3 sequences, over 15% seen once. The chain couples TRBV2 to TRBJ2-2; D might be TRBD1 (6 bases). Sequenced sample: PBMCs or a T cell subset sorted from them (not recorded which). This TCR derives from an adult woman who had mild COVID-19 (a few samples of this study predate the infection). Cell type and time point are not known. CDR3 amino acids: CATYRVYGELFF. The CDR3 DNA is TGTGCCACATACAGGGTCTACGGGGAGCTGTTTTTT.